The 17 T cell receptor beta chains presented below share a single source sample, sequenced in a study of blood T cell repertoires in COVID-19 (dated by TCRdb to the early 2020s). The library was obtained by the immunoSEQ multiplex PCR assay. What TCRdb holds here is the immuneACCESS table cut down to in-frame rearrangements. Part of the clones is not present; checked against another copy, under half of the missing clones reflect an unresolved V gene, and the others are unexplained. Recorded for this sample are over 200,000 clones; about 90% of them occurred a single time. About 15% of the sample goes to the ten largest clones. The specimen sequenced was PBMCs or T cells enriched from blood (not recorded which). Receptor source: a man aged 25 to 45 who had been exposed to COVID-19.

The rearrangement uses TRBV5-1 and TRBJ2-7; perhaps TRBD1 as D (5 bases). The ends were cut back, 4 bases at V and 4 bases at J, with 6 bases in the middle. CDR1 and CDR2 (germline): SGHRS, YFSETQ. The CDR3 is 11 residues long. CDR3 sequence reads: CASSTGYEQYF. The DNA for the CDR3 is TGCGCCAGCAGCACAGGTTACGAGCAGTACTTC.

V is TRBV2 and J is TRBJ1-4; the D gene is possibly TRBD1 (6 bases). The CDR3 has 13 residues. Between the trimmed V and J ends, which lost 8 bases and 3 bases, there was a span of 10 bases. The germline V gene encodes CDR1 SNHLY and CDR2 FYNNEI. The CDR3 protein is CASVRGANEKLFF. CDR3 DNA: TGTGCCAGCGTCAGGGGAGCTAATGAAAAACTGTTTTTT.

The chain couples TRBV4-2 to TRBJ2-3; 9 nucleotides line up with TRBD2. Germline V gene data show CDR1 as LGHNA and CDR2 as YNFKEQ. J lost 4 bases, V lost 1 base, and 9 bases had no gene match. There are 17 residues in the CDR3. The CDR3 protein is CASSQVYSGGVSDTQYF. The CDR3 DNA reads as TGTGCCAGCAGCCAAGTCTATAGCGGGGGAGTTTCAGATACGCAGTATTTT.

This clone has a single count. This chain connects TRBV5-6 to TRBJ2-3, with D perhaps matching TRBD1 (6 bases). Per the germline V gene, CDR1 is SGHDT and CDR2 is YYEEEE. Between the trimmed V and J ends, which lost 0 bases and 4 bases, there was a span of 9 bases. The CDR3 extends over 14 amino acids. The CDR3 sequence is CASSLDRVADTQYF. Written as DNA, the CDR3 is TGTGCCAGCAGCTTGGACAGGGTAGCAGATACGCAGTATTTT.

This clone has just a few counts. The genes are TRBV5-1 and TRBJ1-2, with D perhaps TRBD1 (5 bases). This CDR3 region has 16 residues. V shed 0 bases and J shed 6 bases, with 18 bases lying between them. Per germline, CDR1 SGHRS and CDR2 YFSETQ. The CDR3 region is CASSLEPGLRGNGYTF. Here the CDR3 DNA reads TGCGCCAGCAGCTTGGAACCGGGACTCCGGGGGAATGGCTACACCTTC. Together with reference TRBV5-1 and TRBJ1-2, the CDR3 gives the full variable domain: KAGVTQTPRYLIKTRGQQVTLSCSPISGHRSVSWYQQTPGQGLQFLFEYFSETQRNKGNFPGRFSGRQFSNSRSEMNVSTLELGDSALYLCASSLEPGLRGNGYTFGSGTRLTVV.

The genes are TRBV9 and TRBJ1-1; D gene ambiguous. Germline-derived CDR1 and CDR2 are SGDLS and YYNGEE. Trimming took off 4 bases at V and 3 bases at J, with 10 bases between the two ends. The CDR3 consists of 13 residues. CDR3 sequence reads: CASSSTVDTEAFF. CDR3 DNA: TGTGCCAGCAGCTCAACAGTGGACACTGAAGCTTTCTTT. The whole variable domain, filled in from reference TRBV9 and TRBJ1-1, reads DSGVTQTPKHLITATGQRVTLRCSPRSGDLSVYWYQQSLDQGLQFLIQYYNGEERAKGNILERFSAQQFPDLHSELNLSSLELGDSALYFCASSSTVDTEAFFGQGTRLTVV.

The chain is built from TRBV5-1 and TRBJ2-5, with TRBD2 matching over 13 bases. V lost 0 bases to trimming and J lost 2 bases; unmatched junction nucleotides: 4. There are 17 residues in the CDR3. Germline CDR1 and CDR2: SGHRS and YFSETQ. In DNA, the CDR3 is TGCGCCAGCAGCTTGGGGACTAGCGGGGGAACACAAGAGACCCAGTACTTC. Residues: CASSLGTSGGTQETQYF.

This clone was seen only once. This rearrangement joins TRBV10-2 to TRBJ2-7, with D unresolved. Germline CDR1 reads WSHSY; CDR2 reads SAAADI. The CDR3 has 12 amino acids. Trimming removed 1 base from V and 2 bases from J, with 3 bases in between. The CDR3 DNA reads TGCGCCAGCAGTGAGTTCGCCTACGAGCAGTACTTC. Its translation is CASSEFAYEQYF.

This chain uses TRBV19 with TRBJ1-2, with 7 nucleotides matching TRBD1. V dropped 3 bases and J dropped 4; count of bases not matched to a gene: 8. Germline-derived CDR1 and CDR2 are LNHDA and SQIVND (reference sequence). This CDR3 comprises 15 residues. Written as DNA, the CDR3 is TGTGCCAGTAGTATTTCCGGACAGGACCCCTATGGCTACACCTTC. Translation gives CASSISGQDPYGYTF.

V usage is TRBV27 and J usage is TRBJ1-6; 7 nucleotides align to TRBD1. CDR1 and CDR2 (germline): MNHEY, SMNVEV (reference sequence). J gave up 10 bases and V 2 bases, and 8 bases lay outside the gene matches. CDR3 length equals 15 residues. CDR3: CASSLIDRAGSPLHF. Written as DNA, the CDR3 is TGTGCCAGCAGTTTAATAGACAGGGCCGGCTCACCCCTCCACTTT.

The CDR3: CASTASGGTHTQYF. The CDR3 nucleotides read TGTGCCAGCACCGCTAGCGGGGGTACCCATACGCAGTATTTT. The V and J genes are TRBV6-5 and TRBJ2-3, with 10 bases identical to TRBD2. The junction had 8 bases not matched to a gene; V was cut back by 7 bases and J by 7 bases. Looked up from germline, CDR1 is MNHEY and CDR2 is SVGAGI. The CDR3 runs 14 residues.

The chain couples TRBV20-1 to TRBJ2-1; D unresolved. The V and J ends lost 3 bases and 12 bases respectively, with 12 bases between them. The CDR3 has 11 amino acids. The germline CDR1 and CDR2 sequences are DFQATT and SNEGSKA (reference sequence). This CDR3 is CSASTLSGQFF. For the CDR3, the DNA is TGCAGTGCTAGTACCCTGTCCGGGCAGTTCTTC.

This chain links TRBV7-6 with TRBJ1-2; D possibly corresponds to TRBD1 (6 bases). Germline V gene data show CDR1 as SGHVS and CDR2 as FNYEAQ. The CDR3 spans 16 residues. The V end was cut by 6 bases, the J end by 0 bases, with 17 bases between. DNA of the CDR3: TGTGCCAGCAGACCGCTCACAGGGACCTCTAACTATGGCTACACCTTC. Its translation: CASRPLTGTSNYGYTF. The variable domain in full, completed from reference TRBV7-6 and TRBJ1-2, reads GAGVSQSPRYKVTKRGQDVALRCDPISGHVSLYWYRQALGQGPEFLTYFNYEAQQDKSGLPNDRFSAERPEGSISTLTIQRTEQRDSAMYRCASRPLTGTSNYGYTFGSGTRLTVV.

The gene calls are TRBV4-3 and TRBJ2-7; tentatively, D is TRBD1 (6 bases). Looked up from germline, CDR1 is LGHNA and CDR2 is YSLEER. The CDR3 totals 14 residues. With 0 bases removed from V and 6 bases from J, the gap between germline ends came to 12 bases. The CDR3 loop reads CASSQDHTGSEQYF. DNA for the CDR3: TGCGCCAGCAGCCAAGATCACACAGGGAGCGAGCAGTACTTC.

V gene TRBV6-4 combines with J gene TRBJ2-3, with D tentatively TRBD2 (7 bases). The length of the CDR3 is 14 residues. Germline V gene data show CDR1 as MRHNA and CDR2 as SNTAGT. V was cut by 3 bases and J by 3 bases, with 10 bases left in between. CDR3 sequence (DNA): TGTGCCAGCAGTGAGGGGGGGCATACAGATACGCAGTATTTT. It is translated as CASSEGGHTDTQYF.

The V and J genes are TRBV4-1 and TRBJ2-1; 8 bases map to TRBD2. Looked up from germline, CDR1 is MGHRA and CDR2 is YSYEKL. The V and J ends lost 4 bases and 8 bases, in that order; junction bases with no gene match: 7. This CDR3 comprises 14 residues. CDR3 DNA: TGCGCCAGCAGCCGCATCGGGGGGGAAGATGAGCAGTTCTTC. Amino acid sequence: CASSRIGGEDEQFF.

The gene calls are TRBV4-1 and TRBJ2-2; 7 bases agree with TRBD2. The CDR3 totals 14 residues. The V segment lost 0 bases and the J segment 6 bases; nucleotides outside the gene matches: 1. CDR1 and CDR2 (germline): MGHRA, YSYEKL. The CDR3, as DNA: TGCGCCAGCAGCCAAGATGCGGGGGCCGGGGAGCTGTTTTTT. Protein product: CASSQDAGAGELFF.